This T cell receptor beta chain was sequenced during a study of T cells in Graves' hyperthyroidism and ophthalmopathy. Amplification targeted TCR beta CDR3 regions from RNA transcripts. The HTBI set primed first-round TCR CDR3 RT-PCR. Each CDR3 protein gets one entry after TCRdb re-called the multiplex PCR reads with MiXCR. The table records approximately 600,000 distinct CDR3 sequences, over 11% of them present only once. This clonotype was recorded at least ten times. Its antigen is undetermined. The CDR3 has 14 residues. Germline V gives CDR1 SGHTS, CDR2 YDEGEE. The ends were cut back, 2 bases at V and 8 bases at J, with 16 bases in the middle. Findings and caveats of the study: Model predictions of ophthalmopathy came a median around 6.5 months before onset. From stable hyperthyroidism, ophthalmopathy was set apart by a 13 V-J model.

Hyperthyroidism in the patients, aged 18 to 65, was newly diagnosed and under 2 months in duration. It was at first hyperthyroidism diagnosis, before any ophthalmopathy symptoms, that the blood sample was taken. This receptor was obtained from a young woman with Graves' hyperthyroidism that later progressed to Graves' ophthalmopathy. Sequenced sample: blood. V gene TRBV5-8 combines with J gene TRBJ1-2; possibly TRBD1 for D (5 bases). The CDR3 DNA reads TGTGCCAGCAGCTTCGCTGGGGGAGGATTCGGCTACACCTTC. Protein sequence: CASSFAGGGFGYTF.